Below, one T cell receptor (beta chain) is given with its context. This sample was taken from a study of T-cell reconstitution after alpha-beta-depleted transplantation in children. The CDR3 totals 15 residues. After removal of 3 bases from V and 6 bases from J, the junction contained 8 bases not matched to a gene. CDR1 and CDR2 from the germline V gene are SGHVS and FQNEAQ. TCRbeta library preparation incorporated unique molecular identifiers. One entry per CDR3 protein, called by TCRdb with MiXCR from the PCR reads. The table records 420,000 or so distinct CDR3 sequences, 11% of them present only once.

Sample: PBMCs from the stem cell graft donor, taken from the stem cell graft. The chain couples TRBV7-8 to TRBJ1-5; 7 positions agree with TRBD1. This receptor was obtained from a human donor who donated a stem cell graft to a child with acute myeloid leukemia. CDR3 nucleotide sequence: TGTGCCAGCAGCTTGGGGACAGTCCTAGGTCAGCCCCAGCATTTT. Translated: CASSLGTVLGQPQHF.